The rows below give T cell receptor beta chains drawn from one sample of a study of blood T cells in healthy people across ages. TCRdb re-analysed the 5' RACE reads in MiXCR, keeping a single row per CDR3 protein. This sample carries about 970,000 distinct CDR3 sequences, just over 50% of them seen once, and the ten largest clones take about 22%. The specimen was blood. Receptor source: a woman aged 60-75 years in good health. The CDR3 runs from the conserved cysteine through the conserved F or W. D genes are given only for firm matches. Only some rows state a clone size, as once, few, many or a class for expanded clones.

.,TRBD2,TRBV5-5,19,CASRGTTGNYTSGMYEQYF
.,.,TRBV7-6,15,CASSPLGDSYNEQFF
few,TRBD1,TRBV25-1,18,CASRKGTGYMGSSYEQYF
.,.,TRBV6-1,15,CASSAQGVGSGEQYF
.,.,TRBV29-1,13,CSVSLVATDTQYF
.,TRBD2,TRBV4-1,20,CASKKGLAGEGGRRQETQYF
.,TRBD1,TRBV20-1,15,CSAISGTAGYNEQYF
.,.,TRBV12-3/TRBV12-4,13,CASSGQGRTEAFF
.,.,TRBV7-3,13,CASSLQSADEQFF
few,.,TRBV7-9,13,CASSSELSYEQYF
.,.,TRBV12-3/TRBV12-4,15,CASSLGASSNYGYTF
.,.,TRBV18,14,CASSLDLGDNEQFF